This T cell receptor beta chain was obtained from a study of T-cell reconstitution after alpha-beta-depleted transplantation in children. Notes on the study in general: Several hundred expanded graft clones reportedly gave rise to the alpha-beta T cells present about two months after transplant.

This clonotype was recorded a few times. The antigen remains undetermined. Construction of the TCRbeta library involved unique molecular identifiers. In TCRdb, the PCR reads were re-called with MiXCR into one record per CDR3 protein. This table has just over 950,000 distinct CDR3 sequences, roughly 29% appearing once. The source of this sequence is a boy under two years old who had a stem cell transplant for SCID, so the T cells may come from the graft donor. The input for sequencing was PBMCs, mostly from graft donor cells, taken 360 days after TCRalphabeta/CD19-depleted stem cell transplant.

The CDR3 DNA follows: TGTGCCAGCACCGGGGCTACAGATACGCAGTATTTT. The encoded protein is CASTGATDTQYF. The rearrangement links TRBV6-5 to TRBJ2-3; D is possibly TRBD1 or TRBD2 (5 bases each). CDR1 and CDR2 from the germline V gene are MNHEY and SVGAGI. The V and J ends lost 7 bases and 3 bases respectively, with 8 bases between them. The CDR3 sequence is 12 residues long.